This T cell receptor beta chain was recorded in a study of blood T cell repertoires in COVID-19. Study-level information: Researchers got acute and convalescent COVID-19 samples from the United States, Italy and Spain.

Germline-derived CDR1 and CDR2 are SEHNR and FQNEAQ (reference sequence). The CDR3 consists of 13 residues. Trimming cost V 3 bases and J 16 bases; bases outside gene matches: 12. Under the authors' procedure: By means of reference gene primer amplification, nucleated cell counts were estimated. Profiled with immunoSEQ multiplex PCR; TCRdb holds only in-frame clones, not every one. That table is the source of V, J and clone size, and D and trimming were worked out from the DNA. The repertoire holds around 170,000 clones, 90% to 95% seen once, with nearly 0.55% in the top ten. V gene TRBV7-9 combines with J gene TRBJ1-5; TRBD1 agrees at 7 bases. The receptor's source is a man aged 50 to 59 with acute or convalescent COVID-19. The sequenced sample was peripheral blood. CDR3 nucleotides: TGTGCCAGCAGCTTCGGATCGGGGGACAGCCGACATTTT. Its translation is CASSFGSGDSRHF.